The clone carrying this TCR beta chain occurred a few times. The sample belongs to a study of early T cells in non-severe SARS-CoV-2 infection. Deletions cut 2 bases from V and 9 bases from J, with 18 bases between. The CDR3 has 16 residues. Germline CDR1 KGHDR, CDR2 SFDVKD. In TCRdb, the 5' RACE reads were re-called with MiXCR into one record per CDR3 protein. The repertoire holds 100,000 to 140,000 distinct CDR3 sequences, with over 8.5% as singletons. The sequence was collected from an adult who was a healthcare worker with PCR-confirmed SARS-CoV-2 infection or an uninfected control (not recorded which). The material sequenced was whole blood. The chain carries TRBV24-1 and TRBJ2-2; D remains unclear. In nucleotides, the CDR3 is TGTGCCACCAGTGATTCCATACAGAAACGAACCAGGGAGCTGTTTTTT. Residues: CATSDSIQKRTRELFF.